This T cell receptor beta chain came from a study of cytomegalovirus exposure and HLA in healthy donors. The CDR3 spans 12 residues. Trimming took 2 bases from V and 6 from J, leaving 8 bases between them. Germline CDR1 and CDR2: KGHSH and LQKENI. The PCR contained 60 Vbeta and 13 Jbeta primers. Data came from immunoSEQ multiplex PCR; TCRdb stores just in-frame clones and leaves some out. This sample has some 110,000 clones, with roughly two thirds found just once. Regarding this clone: Its matching antigen is unknown.

General study results and limits: A reported reduction in N-insertions relative to the approximately 690-donor mean was seen in an Asian-associated ancestry cluster in a later analysis. In an earlier analysis, most TCR beta V segments were productive about 87% or about 30% of the time. An analysis that was carried out later associated some 17,000 TCR beta sequences with HLA alleles at 0.05 false discovery rate.

The rearrangement uses TRBV18 and TRBJ2-7; D might be TRBD1 (5 bases). This TCR came from a woman aged 25-40 years in good health and CMV-seronegative. The sample consisted of PBMCs. CDR3 sequence: CASSPEGVEQYF. The CDR3 DNA sequence: TGTGCCAGCTCACCAGAAGGGGTCGAGCAGTACTTC.